Only a few counts were recorded for the clone carrying this T cell receptor beta chain. Its antigen is as yet unknown. The source of the sample is a study of CD8 T cells in ankylosing spondylitis. Findings and limits, study-wide: Blood of patients with ankylosing spondylitis appeared to be characterized by a TCR beta motif of seven or eight highly homologous variants. Researchers report that disease-linked clones proved CD8+ and relatively rare in peripheral blood. Clones tied to disease were said to be significantly enriched in matched ankylosing spondylitis synovial fluid.

For TCR beta, libraries came from quantitative 5'-RACE with molecular barcodes. Each CDR3 protein is one row after TCRdb ran MiXCR on the 5' RACE reads. The data contain 250,000 to 400,000 distinct CDR3 sequences, 9.5% to 13% of them singletons. The V end was cut by 6 bases, the J end by 6 bases, with 12 bases between. This CDR3 spans 12 amino acids. The clonotype originates from a female donor with ankylosing spondylitis or in good health (not recorded which). The chain employs TRBV12-3 or TRBV12-4 and TRBJ2-7; perhaps TRBD1 as D (7 bases). The material sequenced was blood, either unsorted or a sorted T cell fraction (not recorded which). The CDR3 here is CASRRQGGEQYF. For the CDR3, the DNA is TGTGCCAGCAGGAGACAGGGAGGCGAGCAGTACTTC.